A single sample gave rise to the 18 T cell receptor beta chains below, sequenced in a study of tumor and adjacent non-tumor tissue in lung cancer listed by TCRdb under 2018. RNA was extracted from bulk unsorted tissue and checked for quality with a NanoDrop ND-1000 and an Agilent 2100. The normal lung samples consisted of distant non-tumor tissue collected more than 3 cm from the tumor edge. Library construction relied on multiplex PCR. The run used an Illumina HiSeq 2500. Following protocols modified from ARM-PCR, the researchers constructed TCRbeta libraries through three rounds of nested PCR with primers (Table S4). TCRdb reanalyzed the raw reads on its own, using fastp at Q25 for trimming and MiXCR for clone calling, and kept in-frame beta chains. Rows are combined by CDR3 protein, so each entry shows the most common genes and DNA. This sample is represented by roughly 43,000 distinct CDR3 sequences; 60% of them were singletons. Of the sample, about 48% is held by the ten largest clones.

The material sequenced was distant non-tumor lung tissue. The source of these receptors is a man aged 50-59 years with non-small cell lung cancer.

On this clonotype itself: This may be a read error: a much more frequent sequence differs by one nucleotide. The chain combines TRBV13 with TRBJ1-6; D possibly corresponds to TRBD1 (5 bases). Trimming took off 5 bases at V and 7 bases at J, with 15 bases between the two ends. The germline V gene has CDR1 PRHDT and CDR2 FYEKMQ (reference sequence). The CDR3 contains 15 residues. DNA of the CDR3: TGTGCCAGCAGCATCTATGGGGGACCAAATTCACCCCTCCACTTT. Protein sequence: CASSIYGGPNSPLHF.

Comment on this clonotype: One junction end does not reproduce the germline sequence, and a read error may be involved. The chain is built from TRBV19 and TRBJ2-1; D is possibly TRBD1 (6 bases). This CDR3 comprises 15 residues. The germline V gene has CDR1 LNHDA and CDR2 SQIVND (reference sequence). The CDR3 spells CVSSTGSRSYNEQFF. The CDR3 coding sequence is TGTGTCAGTAGTACAGGGTCGAGGTCCTACAATGAGCAGTTCTTC.

For this clonotype: The junction and the germline gene differ at one end; a read error may be behind it. For the CDR3, the DNA is TGTGTCAGCACCCCACTTCTCAGAACCTACGAGCAGTACTTC. It specifies CVSTPLLRTYEQYF. This chain links TRBV2 with TRBJ2-7; D remains unclear. This CDR3 is built from 14 residues. Germline V gene lookup returns CDR1 SNHLY and CDR2 FYNNEI.

The chain carries TRBV20-1 and TRBJ2-1, with TRBD2 matching 8 bases. Germline V gene lookup returns CDR1 DFQATT and CDR2 SNEGSKA (reference sequence). This CDR3 spans 14 amino acids. J gave up 1 base and V 3 bases, and 2 bases lay outside the gene matches. As DNA, the CDR3 is TGCAGTGCTAGCGGGGGGGCTTCCTACAATGAGCAGTTCTTC. This sequence encodes CSASGGASYNEQFF.

This clonotype was seen ten or more times. This chain connects TRBV11-2 to TRBJ2-1, with TRBD2 matching 10 bases. This CDR3 is built from 15 residues. The V segment lost 3 bases and the J segment 7 bases; nucleotides outside the gene matches: 6. CDR1 and CDR2 from the germline V gene are SGHAT and FQNNGV. The CDR3 DNA reads TGTGCCAGCAGCTTGGGGACTAGCGATGTGAATGAGCAGTTCTTC. It codes for CASSLGTSDVNEQFF.

In its sample, this clonotype was seen many times. The rearrangement joins TRBV10-2 to TRBJ1-2, with D unresolved. This CDR3 is 14 amino acids long. CDR1 WSHSY and CDR2 SAAADI come from the germline V gene. Between the trimmed V and J ends, which lost 0 bases and 8 bases, there was a span of 13 bases. The CDR3 here is CASSESGRGQGYTF. The CDR3 nucleotides are TGCGCCAGCAGTGAGTCGGGTAGAGGTCAGGGCTACACCTTC.

About this clonotype itself: Just one base apart from a much larger clone, this may be a read error. The V call is TRBV4-1, the J call TRBJ2-7, with D maybe TRBD1 (6 bases). CDR1 is MGHRA and CDR2 is YSYEKL in the germline V gene. This CDR3 region has 21 residues. The CDR3 region has the DNA TGCGCCAGCAGCCAAGATCCATCCCTTCGAGATTACAGGGTATCCTCCTACGAGCGGTACTTC. This sequence encodes CASSQDPSLRDYRVSSYERYF.

This clonotype came up many times. The chain carries TRBV6-1 and TRBJ1-5; weak D call: TRBD1 (6 bases). The CDR3 loop spans 15 amino acids. The V end lost 7 bases, the J end lost 3 bases, and 16 bases lay between the germline ends. Germline V CDR1 and CDR2: MNHNS, SASEGT. CDR3 in amino acids: CASIPTGAPNQPQHF. The CDR3 nucleotides are TGTGCCAGCATCCCAACGGGGGCTCCCAATCAGCCCCAGCATTTT.

Comment on this clonotype: One junction end disagrees with the germline gene, perhaps due to a read error. The gene calls are TRBV5-1 and TRBJ2-2, with 8 bases lining up with TRBD1. The germline gives CDR1 SGHRS, CDR2 YFSETQ. The CDR3 consists of 15 residues. The CDR3 region has the DNA TGCGCCAACAGCTTCCAGGGGGCGCTAGACGGGGAGCTGTTTTTT. It yields the protein CANSFQGALDGELFF.

The table lists this clonotype with a few counts. No conserved phenylalanine or tryptophan is present at the end of the CDR3, so a read error is the likely explanation. This chain links TRBV10-3 with TRBJ2-3; 7 bases match TRBD2. V lost 8 bases to trimming and J lost 1 base; unmatched junction nucleotides: 9. The CDR3 loop spans 15 amino acids. Germline CDR1 is ENHRY and CDR2 is SYGVKD. The CDR3 here is CAIGFLAEGTDTQYS. The CDR3 nucleotides are TGTGCCATCGGTTTCCTAGCGGAAGGCACAGATACGCAGTATTCT.

This clonotype has ten or more counts. The V gene is TRBV2, the J gene TRBJ2-2; D tentatively fits TRBD1 or TRBD2 (7 bases each). This CDR3 has 16 residues. V was shortened by 7 bases and J by 6 bases, with 21 bases between the two germline ends. Germline CDR1 is SNHLY and CDR2 is FYNNEI. Here the CDR3 reads CASTSDLQGGSGELFF. The DNA of the CDR3 is TGTGCCAGCACATCGGATTTGCAGGGGGGGTCCGGGGAGCTGTTTTTT.

Notes on this clonotype: An end of the junction differs from the germline gene, which may be a read error. The chain recombines TRBV4-1 with TRBJ2-3, with 14 bases lining up with TRBD2. The CDR3 has 18 amino acids. Germline V gives CDR1 MGHRA, CDR2 YSYEKL. The DNA for the CDR3 is TGCGCCAACAGCCAACCTGCGGGACTAGCGGGAGTTTCAGATACGCGGTATTTT. It specifies CANSQPAGLAGVSDTRYF.

This sequence joins TRBV6-2 or TRBV6-3 and TRBJ2-7; TRBD2 agrees at 9 bases. CDR3 length: 16 amino acids. Germline loops: CDR1 MNHEY, CDR2 SVGEGT. The junction had 13 bases not matched to a gene; V was cut back by 10 bases and J by 0 bases. The CDR3 region is CANSAHSGGRSYEQYF. DNA for the CDR3: TGTGCCAACAGCGCGCATAGCGGGGGACGCTCCTACGAGCAGTACTTC.

A remark on this clonotype: The junction does not match germline at one end; this may be a read error. CDR3 sequence: CSPSAETQHF. For the CDR3, the DNA is TGTAGCCCAAGTGCGGAGACCCAGCACTTC. The chain employs TRBV20-1 and TRBJ2-5; D is uncertain. Germline V gene sequence: CDR1 DFQATT, CDR2 SNEGSKA (reference sequence). This CDR3 has 10 residues.

As for this clonotype: Given a much more abundant clone one base away, this may be a read error. This chain links TRBV14 with TRBJ2-7; possible D gene TRBD2, 5 bases. Germline-derived CDR1 and CDR2 are SGHDN and FVKESK. V shed 2 bases and J shed 9 bases, with 20 bases lying between them. CDR3 size: 15 residues. CDR3 loop: CASSQFTRELARQYF. CDR3 sequence (DNA): TGTGCCAGCAGCCAATTCACACGGGAACTTGCGCGGCAGTACTTC. The full variable domain, rest sourced from reference TRBV14 and TRBJ2-7, is EAGVTQFPSHSVIEKGQTVTLRCDPISGHDNLYWYRRVMGKEIKFLLHFVKESKQDESGMPNNRFLAERTGGTYSTLKVQPAELEDSGVYFCASSQFTRELARQYFGPGTRLTVT.

Of note for this clonotype: Being one base from a much bigger clone, this may be a read error. The chain couples TRBV7-9 to TRBJ2-3; D tentatively fits TRBD1 or TRBD2 (7 bases each). This CDR3 comprises 15 residues. CDR1 is SEHNR and CDR2 is FQNEAQ in the germline V gene (reference sequence). DNA for the CDR3: TGTACCAGCAGGCCCCGGGGAGGGGGCGGAGATACGCAGTATTTT. It specifies CTSRPRGGGGDTQYF.

This clonotype was counted once. The junction shows a germline mismatch at one end, possibly a read error. This sequence joins TRBV20-1 and TRBJ2-5; D is possibly TRBD2 (6 bases). CDR1 and CDR2 from the germline V gene are DFQATT and SNEGSKA (reference sequence). There are 12 residues in the CDR3. The DNA of the CDR3 is TGCAGTGCTAACAAGGGCCGGGAGACCCAATACTTC. It translates to CSANKGRETQYF.

About this clonotype itself: One junction end does not reproduce the germline sequence, and a read error may be involved. The chain is built from TRBV5-1 and TRBJ2-3, with 9 bases fitting TRBD1. From germline, CDR1 is SGHRS and CDR2 YFSETQ. The CDR3 loop spans 15 amino acids. The chain's CDR3 is CTSRGGTGKTDTQYF. As DNA, the CDR3 is TGCACCAGCAGGGGGGGGACAGGGAAGACAGATACGCAGTATTTT.